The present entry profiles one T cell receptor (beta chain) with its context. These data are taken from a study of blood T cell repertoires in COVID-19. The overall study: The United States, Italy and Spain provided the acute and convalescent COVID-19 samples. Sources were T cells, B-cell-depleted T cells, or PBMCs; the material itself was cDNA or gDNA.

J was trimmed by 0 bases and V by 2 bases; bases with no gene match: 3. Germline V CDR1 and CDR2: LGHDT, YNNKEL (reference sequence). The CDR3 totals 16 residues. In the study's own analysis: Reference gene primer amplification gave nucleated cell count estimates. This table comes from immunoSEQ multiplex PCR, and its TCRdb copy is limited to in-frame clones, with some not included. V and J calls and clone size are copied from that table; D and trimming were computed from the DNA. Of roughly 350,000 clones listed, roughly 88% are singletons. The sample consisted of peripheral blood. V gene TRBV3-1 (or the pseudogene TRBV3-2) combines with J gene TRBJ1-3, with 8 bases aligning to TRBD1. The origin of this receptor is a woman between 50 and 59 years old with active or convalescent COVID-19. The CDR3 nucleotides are TGTGCCAGCAGCCAAAGGGACAGGTCCTCTGGAAACACCATATATTTT. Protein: CASSQRDRSSGNTIYF.